This T cell receptor beta chain was sequenced in a study of shared clonotypes between healthy human individuals. This clone was seen just once. As yet, its antigen is unknown. Overall study findings and caveats: Relative to clonotypes present in all four donors, those not shared had lower generation probabilities.

Using immunoSEQ multiplex PCR, the repertoire was profiled, and TCRdb retains in-frame clones only, with some absent. The repertoire consists of 950,000 to 1,100,000 clones, with 60% to 80% occurring once and the leading ten covering around 1.5%. CDR1 and CDR2 (germline): SEHNR, FQNEAQ (reference sequence). This CDR3 is 14 amino acids long. V lost 5 bases, J lost 1 base, and 5 bases stayed unmatched. The source is a man younger than 35 in good health. The gene calls are TRBV7-9 and TRBJ2-7, with 7 nucleotides matching TRBD1. Specimen: memory CD4+ T cells sorted from blood. Documented subset: CD45RA-negative fraction. CDR3 bases: TGTGCCAGCAGCGCGACAGGGCCTTCCTACGAGCAGTACTTC. It encodes CASSATGPSYEQYF.